Given below is one T cell receptor (beta chain) in context. As yet, its antigen is unknown. This sample stems from a study of T cells in Graves' hyperthyroidism and ophthalmopathy. Study-wide results and limits: Most clonotypes expanded in the thyroid (above 0.001) were also present in blood.

TCR beta CDR3 sequences were amplified from RNA transcripts. An initial round of RT-PCR targeting the TCR CDR3 relied on the HTBI primer set. TCRdb re-called the multiplex PCR reads through MiXCR, storing one row per CDR3 protein. The sample records under 400,000 distinct CDR3 sequences, around a sixth being singletons. Hyperthyroidism had been newly diagnosed in patients aged 18 to 65, and its duration was under 2 months. CDR1 and CDR2 (germline): SGHTA, FQGTGA. The CDR3 loop spans 16 amino acids. Trimming stripped 5 bases from V and 2 bases from J, with 16 bases between. The receptor comes from a man aged 25 to 45 with Graves' hyperthyroidism. The chain joins TRBV7-3 to TRBJ2-1, with D perhaps matching TRBD1 (6 bases). Sequenced input: blood. The CDR3 here is CASSPSAQGPYNEQFF. DNA for the CDR3: TGTGCCAGCAGCCCCTCCGCCCAGGGGCCCTACAATGAGCAGTTCTTC.